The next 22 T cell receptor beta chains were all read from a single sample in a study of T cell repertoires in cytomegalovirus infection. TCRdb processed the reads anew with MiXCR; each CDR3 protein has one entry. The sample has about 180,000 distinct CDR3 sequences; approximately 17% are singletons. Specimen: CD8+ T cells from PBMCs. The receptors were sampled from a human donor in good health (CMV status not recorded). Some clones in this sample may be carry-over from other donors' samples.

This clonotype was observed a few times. In nucleotides, the CDR3 is TGTGCCAGCAGGACCCCGCCGGGAGTCACAGATACGCAGTATTTT. Translated, it gives CASRTPPGVTDTQYF. The chain employs TRBV27 and TRBJ2-3; D is possibly TRBD2 (6 bases). The CDR3 has 15 amino acids. Trimming shortened V by 6 bases and J by 2 bases, and 15 bases separated the two germline ends. Germline CDR1 reads MNHEY; CDR2 reads SMNVEV (reference sequence).

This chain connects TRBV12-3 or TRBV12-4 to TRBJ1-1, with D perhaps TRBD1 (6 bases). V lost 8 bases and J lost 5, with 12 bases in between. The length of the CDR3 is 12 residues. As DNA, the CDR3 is TGTGCCAGCGGGCAGGGGAATACTGAAGCTTTCTTT. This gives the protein CASGQGNTEAFF.

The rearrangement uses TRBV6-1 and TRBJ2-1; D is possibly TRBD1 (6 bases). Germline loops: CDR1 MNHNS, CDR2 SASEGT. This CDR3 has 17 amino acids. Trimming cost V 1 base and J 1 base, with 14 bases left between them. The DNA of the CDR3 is TGTGCCAGCAGTGAAGAACCCAGGGGCGGGTCCTACAATGAGCAGTTCTTC. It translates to CASSEEPRGGSYNEQFF.

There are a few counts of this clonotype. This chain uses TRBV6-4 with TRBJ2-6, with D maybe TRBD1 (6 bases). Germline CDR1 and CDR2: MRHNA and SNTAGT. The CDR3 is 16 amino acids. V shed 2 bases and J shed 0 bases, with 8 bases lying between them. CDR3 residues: CASSDRTASGANVLTF. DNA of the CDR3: TGTGCCAGCAGTGACAGGACAGCCTCTGGGGCCAACGTCCTGACTTTC.

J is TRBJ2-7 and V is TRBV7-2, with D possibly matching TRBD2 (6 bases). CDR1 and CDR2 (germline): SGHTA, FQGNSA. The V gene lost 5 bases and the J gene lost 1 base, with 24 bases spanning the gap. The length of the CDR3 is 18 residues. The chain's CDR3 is CASSTPFPVEGQSYEQYF. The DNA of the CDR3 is TGTGCCAGCAGCACCCCCTTCCCCGTGGAGGGTCAATCCTACGAGCAGTACTTC. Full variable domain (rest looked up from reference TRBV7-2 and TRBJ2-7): GAGVSQSPSNKVTEKGKDVELRCDPISGHTALYWYRQSLGQGLEFLIYFQGNSAPDKSGLPSDRFSAERTGGSVSTLTIQRTQQEDSAVYLCASSTPFPVEGQSYEQYFGPGTRLTVT.

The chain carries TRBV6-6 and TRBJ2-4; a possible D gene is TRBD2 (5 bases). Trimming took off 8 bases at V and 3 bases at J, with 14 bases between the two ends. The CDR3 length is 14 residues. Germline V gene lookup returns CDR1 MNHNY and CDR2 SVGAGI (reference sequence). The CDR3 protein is CASLSDAGKNIQYF. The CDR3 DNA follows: TGTGCCAGCTTATCAGACGCGGGCAAAAACATTCAGTACTTC.

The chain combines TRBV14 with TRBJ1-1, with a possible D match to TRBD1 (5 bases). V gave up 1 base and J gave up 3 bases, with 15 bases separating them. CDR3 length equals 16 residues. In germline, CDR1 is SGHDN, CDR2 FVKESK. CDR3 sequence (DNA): TGTGCCAGCAGCCAAGGGGACCGGCATTGGGACACTGAAGCTTTCTTT. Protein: CASSQGDRHWDTEAFF.

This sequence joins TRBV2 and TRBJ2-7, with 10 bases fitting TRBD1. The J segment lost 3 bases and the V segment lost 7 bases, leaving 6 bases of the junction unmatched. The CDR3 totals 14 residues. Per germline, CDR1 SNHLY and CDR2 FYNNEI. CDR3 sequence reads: CASTGTGANYEQYF. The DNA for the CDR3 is TGTGCCAGCACCGGGACAGGGGCTAACTACGAGCAGTACTTC.

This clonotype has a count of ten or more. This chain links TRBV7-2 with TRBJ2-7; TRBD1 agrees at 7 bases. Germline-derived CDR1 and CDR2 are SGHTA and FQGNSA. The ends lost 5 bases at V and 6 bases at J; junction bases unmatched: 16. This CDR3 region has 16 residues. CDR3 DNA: TGTGCCAGCAGCCCCCGACAGGGATGGCTGGATGGCGAGCAGTACTTC. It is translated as CASSPRQGWLDGEQYF.

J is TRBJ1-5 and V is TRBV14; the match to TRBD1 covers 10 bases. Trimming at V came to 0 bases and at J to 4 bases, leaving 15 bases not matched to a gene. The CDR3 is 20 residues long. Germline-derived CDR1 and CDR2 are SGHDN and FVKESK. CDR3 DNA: TGTGCCAGCAGCCAAGAATTCCACCCGGGACAGGGGTTTAGAAATCAGCCCCAGCATTTT. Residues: CASSQEFHPGQGFRNQPQHF.

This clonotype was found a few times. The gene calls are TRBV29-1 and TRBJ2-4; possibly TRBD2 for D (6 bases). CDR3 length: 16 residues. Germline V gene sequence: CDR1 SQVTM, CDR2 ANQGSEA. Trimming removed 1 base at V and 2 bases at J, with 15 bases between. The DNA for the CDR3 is TGCAGCGTTGAAGGGGCTTCCGGAGGGTCCAAAAACATTCAGTACTTC. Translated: CSVEGASGGSKNIQYF. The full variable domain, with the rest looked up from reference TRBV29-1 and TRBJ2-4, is SAVISQKPSRDICQRGTSLTIQCQVDSQVTMMFWYRQQPGQSLTLIATANQGSEATYESGFVIDKFPISRPNLTFSTLTVSNMSPEDSSIYLCSVEGASGGSKNIQYFGAGTRLSVL.

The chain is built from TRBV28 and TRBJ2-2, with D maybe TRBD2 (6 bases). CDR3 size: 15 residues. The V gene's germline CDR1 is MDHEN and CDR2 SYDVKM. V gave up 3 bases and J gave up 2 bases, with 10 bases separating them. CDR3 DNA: TGTGCCAGCAGTTTGGAGGGGCCAAACACCGGGGAGCTGTTTTTT. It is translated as CASSLEGPNTGELFF. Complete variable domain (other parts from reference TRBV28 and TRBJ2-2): DVKVTQSSRYLVKRTGEKVFLECVQDMDHENMFWYRQDPGLGLRLIYFSYDVKMKEKGDIPEGYSVSREKKERFSLILESASTNQTSMYLCASSLEGPNTGELFFGEGSRLTVL.

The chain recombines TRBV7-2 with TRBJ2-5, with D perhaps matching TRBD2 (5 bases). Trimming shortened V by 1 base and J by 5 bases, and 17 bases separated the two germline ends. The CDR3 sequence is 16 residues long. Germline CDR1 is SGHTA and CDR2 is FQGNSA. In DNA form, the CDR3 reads TGTGCCAGCAGCTTAGGGCTGGGGAGATGGACGGAGACCCAGTACTTC. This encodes CASSLGLGRWTETQYF.

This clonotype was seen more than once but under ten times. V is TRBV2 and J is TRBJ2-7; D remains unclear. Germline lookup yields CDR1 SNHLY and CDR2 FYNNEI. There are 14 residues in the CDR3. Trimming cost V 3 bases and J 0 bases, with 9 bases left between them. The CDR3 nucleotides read TGTGCCAGCAGTGAGATAAGAACCTCCTACGAGCAGTACTTC. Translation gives CASSEIRTSYEQYF. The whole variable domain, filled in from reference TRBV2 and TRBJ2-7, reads EPEVTQTPSHQVTQMGQEVILRCVPISNHLYFYWYRQILGQKVEFLVSFYNNEISEKSEIFDDQFSVERPDGSNFTLKIRSTKLEDSAMYFCASSEIRTSYEQYFGPGTRLTVT.

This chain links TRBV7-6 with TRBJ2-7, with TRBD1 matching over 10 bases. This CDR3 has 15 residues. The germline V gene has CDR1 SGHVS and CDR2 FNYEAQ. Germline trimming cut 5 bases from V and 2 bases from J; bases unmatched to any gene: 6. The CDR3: CASSPGTGVAYEQYF. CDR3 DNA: TGTGCCAGCAGCCCCGGGACAGGGGTGGCCTACGAGCAGTACTTC.

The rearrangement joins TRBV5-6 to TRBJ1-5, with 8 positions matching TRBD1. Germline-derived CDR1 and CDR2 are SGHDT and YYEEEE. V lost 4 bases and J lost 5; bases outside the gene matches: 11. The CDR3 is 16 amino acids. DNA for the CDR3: TGTGCCAGCAGCCCCCGGGACAGGATACGGGATCAGCCCCAGCATTTT. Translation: CASSPRDRIRDQPQHF.

CDR3 region: CASSWTGQEQYF. CDR3 in DNA: TGTGCCAGCAGCTGGACGGGTCAGGAGCAGTACTTC. The rearrangement uses TRBV5-6 and TRBJ2-7; D is unclear. This CDR3 has 12 residues. CDR1 and CDR2 (germline): SGHDT, YYEEEE. Trimming took 3 bases from V and 7 from J, leaving 11 bases between them.

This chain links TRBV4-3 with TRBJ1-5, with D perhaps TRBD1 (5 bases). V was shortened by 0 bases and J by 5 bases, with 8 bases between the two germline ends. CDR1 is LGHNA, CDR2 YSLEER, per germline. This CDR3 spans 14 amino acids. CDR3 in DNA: TGCGCCAGCAGCCAAGATAGAGGGGATCAGCCCCAGCATTTT. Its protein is CASSQDRGDQPQHF.

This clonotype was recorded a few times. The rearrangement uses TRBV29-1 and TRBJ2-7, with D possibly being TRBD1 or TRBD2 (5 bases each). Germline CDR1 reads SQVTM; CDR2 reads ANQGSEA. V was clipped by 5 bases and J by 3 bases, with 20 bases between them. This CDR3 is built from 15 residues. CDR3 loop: CSVCEGDQAFYEQYF. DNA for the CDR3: TGCAGCGTTTGTGAAGGGGACCAGGCCTTCTACGAGCAGTACTTC.

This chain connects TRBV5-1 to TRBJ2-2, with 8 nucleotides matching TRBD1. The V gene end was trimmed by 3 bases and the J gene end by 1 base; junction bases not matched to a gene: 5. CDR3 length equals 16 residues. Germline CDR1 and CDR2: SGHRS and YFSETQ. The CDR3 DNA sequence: TGCGCCAGCAGCTCTGACAGGGGACGGAACACCGGGGAGCTGTTTTTT. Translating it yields CASSSDRGRNTGELFF.

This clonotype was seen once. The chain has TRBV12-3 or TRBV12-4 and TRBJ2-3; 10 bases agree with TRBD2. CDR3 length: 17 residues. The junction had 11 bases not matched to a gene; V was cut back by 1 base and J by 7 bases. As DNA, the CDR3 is TGTGCCAGCAGTTTAGAGGCCCTAGCGGGGGCGAGGAATACGCAGTATTTT. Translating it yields CASSLEALAGARNTQYF.

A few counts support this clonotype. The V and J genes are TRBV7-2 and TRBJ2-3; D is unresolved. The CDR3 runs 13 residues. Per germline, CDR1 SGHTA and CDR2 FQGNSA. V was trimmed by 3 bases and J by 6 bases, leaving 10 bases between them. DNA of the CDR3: TGTGCCAGCAGCTTTCCCTGGTCGGATACGCAGTATTTT. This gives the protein CASSFPWSDTQYF.